This entry lists 13 T cell receptor beta chains sequenced from one sample in a study of CD8 T cells in ankylosing spondylitis. Findings and limits, study-wide: A TCR beta motif of about 8 highly homologous variants appeared characteristic of ankylosing spondylitis blood.

TCRdb processed the 5' RACE reads anew with MiXCR; each CDR3 protein has one entry. The sample carries 500,000 or so distinct CDR3 sequences, 5.3% recorded once. Antigen specificity for these receptors is unknown. The specimen was blood, either unsorted or a sorted T cell fraction (not recorded which). The receptors originated from a male donor with ankylosing spondylitis.

The sample holds many counts of this clonotype. The chain has TRBV7-9 and TRBJ2-1; 10 bases match TRBD2. The germline CDR1 and CDR2 sequences are SEHNR and FQNEAQ (reference sequence). Trimming cost V 2 bases and J 5 bases; bases outside gene matches: 6. The CDR3 is 16 residues long. The CDR3 sequence: CASSLIRTSGDNEQFF. The CDR3 bases are TGTGCCAGCAGCTTAATTAGGACTAGCGGTGACAATGAGCAGTTCTTC.

The chain carries TRBV30 and TRBJ2-5, with D unresolved. The length of the CDR3 is 12 residues. The germline V gene has CDR1 GTSNPN and CDR2 SVGIG (reference sequence). V was cut by 3 bases and J by 4 bases, with 9 bases left in between. The CDR3 bases are TGTGCCTGGAGATTCCACCGAGAGACCCAGTACTTC. It yields the protein CAWRFHRETQYF. The variable domain in full, with the rest retrieved from reference TRBV30 and TRBJ2-5, is SQTIHQWPATLVQPVGSPLSLECTVEGTSNPNLYWYRQAAGRGLQLLFYSVGIGQISSEVPQNLSASRPQDRQFILSSKKLLLSDSGFYLCAWRFHRETQYFGPGTRLLVL.

This clonotype occurred many times. J is TRBJ2-5 and V is TRBV5-1, with 12 positions matching TRBD2. The germline V gene has CDR1 SGHRS and CDR2 YFSETQ. The CDR3 totals 16 residues. J lost 4 bases, V lost 3 bases, and 7 bases had no gene match. The DNA for the CDR3 is TGCGCCAGCAGCTACACGACTAGCGGGAGAATAGAGACCCAGTACTTC. It translates to CASSYTTSGRIETQYF.

This clonotype was counted at least ten times. The rearrangement joins TRBV20-1 to TRBJ2-7; 12 bases are a match to TRBD2. The junction had 5 bases not matched to a gene; V was cut back by 2 bases and J by 6 bases. This CDR3 spans 14 amino acids. Germline loops: CDR1 DFQATT, CDR2 SNEGSKA (reference sequence). The CDR3 sequence: CSARPLAGGGEQYF. CDR3 sequence (DNA): TGCAGTGCTAGACCGCTAGCGGGAGGGGGCGAGCAGTACTTC.

This clonotype has a count of ten or more. CDR3 nucleotides: TGTGCCACCAGCCGAGCCGGGACTTTCAAAGAGACCCAGTACTTC. It is translated as CATSRAGTFKETQYF. V usage is TRBV15 and J usage is TRBJ2-5; the D gene is possibly TRBD2 (6 bases). CDR1 and CDR2 from the germline V gene are LNHNV and YYDKDF (reference sequence). This CDR3 region has 15 residues. V lost 5 bases to trimming and J lost 3 bases, with 16 bases between them. The whole variable domain, filled in from reference TRBV15 and TRBJ2-5, reads DAMVIQNPRYQVTQFGKPVTLSCSQTLNHNVMYWYQQKSSQAPKLLFHYYDKDFNNEADTPDNFQSRRPNTSFCFLDIRSPGLGDTAMYLCATSRAGTFKETQYFGPGTRLLVL.

This clonotype was recorded at least ten times. The gene calls are TRBV4-3 and TRBJ2-1; possible D gene TRBD2, 5 bases. There are 16 residues in the CDR3. V gave up 0 bases and J gave up 0 bases, with 9 bases separating them. Germline lookup yields CDR1 LGHNA and CDR2 YSLEER. This CDR3 reads CASSQDSAGSYNEQFF. Here the CDR3 DNA reads TGCGCCAGCAGCCAAGATTCGGCGGGCTCCTACAATGAGCAGTTCTTC.

The chain carries TRBV4-2 and TRBJ2-3; TRBD2 is a possible D gene (6 bases). Trimming stripped 5 bases from V and 3 bases from J, with 21 bases between. CDR3 size: 17 residues. Looked up from germline, CDR1 is LGHNA and CDR2 is YNFKEQ. The DNA for the CDR3 is TGTGCCAGCAGCTCGATCCGGGACTGGGAGGTGACAGATACGCAGTATTTT. Translating gives CASSSIRDWEVTDTQYF.

At least ten counts were recorded for this clonotype. This chain uses TRBV5-8 with TRBJ2-5; no clear D. CDR3 length: 16 residues. V lost 0 bases, J lost 2 bases, and 14 bases lay in between. Germline V gene sequence: CDR1 SGHTS, CDR2 YDEGEE. The DNA of the CDR3 is TGTGCCAGCAGCTTGGGGGGTCAGGCCCATCAAGAGACCCAGTACTTC. It codes for CASSLGGQAHQETQYF.

V usage is TRBV7-9 and J usage is TRBJ2-6; D call uncertain. This CDR3 has 16 residues. V shed 4 bases and J shed 0 bases, with 10 bases lying between them. Germline loops: CDR1 SEHNR, CDR2 FQNEAQ (reference sequence). CDR3 amino acids: CASSSVANSGANVLTF. Here the CDR3 DNA reads TGTGCCAGCAGCTCAGTCGCCAACTCTGGGGCCAACGTCCTGACTTTC.

This chain connects TRBV19 to TRBJ2-6, with TRBD1 matching over 12 bases. This CDR3 is 17 amino acids long. In germline, CDR1 is LNHDA, CDR2 SQIVND (reference sequence). The J segment lost 4 bases and the V segment lost 5 bases, leaving 6 bases of the junction unmatched. The CDR3 loop is CASSWGTGGAGANVLTF. CDR3 DNA: TGTGCCAGTAGTTGGGGGACAGGGGGCGCCGGGGCCAACGTCCTGACTTTC.

This chain uses TRBV3-1 with TRBJ2-5, with a weak D call TRBD1 (7 bases). The CDR3 contains 15 residues. V was cut by 2 bases and J by 5 bases, with 15 bases left in between. CDR1 is LGHDT, CDR2 YNNKEL, per germline (reference sequence). DNA of the CDR3: TGTGCCAGCAGCCAACTAGGGGGCGGAGGGGAGACCCAGTACTTC. Protein product: CASSQLGGGGETQYF.

This clonotype came up many times. The genes are TRBV20-1 and TRBJ2-1, with TRBD1 as a possible D gene (6 bases). Germline V gene lookup returns CDR1 DFQATT and CDR2 SNEGSKA (reference sequence). The V end lost 2 bases, the J end lost 5 bases, and 10 bases lay between the germline ends. CDR3 length: 13 amino acids. The CDR3 coding sequence is TGCAGTGCTAGACCCGGACAGAACAATGAGCAGTTCTTC. This translates into CSARPGQNNEQFF.

In its sample, this clonotype was seen many times. The chain is built from TRBV7-8 and TRBJ1-1; no reliable D call. Germline V gene data show CDR1 as SGHVS and CDR2 as FQNEAQ. The length of the CDR3 is 15 residues. V shed 1 base and J shed 0 bases, with 9 bases lying between them. CDR3 sequence reads: CASSLDLRLNTEAFF. DNA for the CDR3: TGTGCCAGCAGCTTAGATCTCAGACTGAACACTGAAGCTTTCTTT. The full variable domain, its missing parts supplied by reference TRBV7-8 and TRBJ1-1, is GAGVSQSPRYKVAKRGQDVALRCDPISGHVSLFWYQQALGQGPEFLTYFQNEAQLDKSGLPSDRFFAERPEGSVSTLKIQRTQQEDSAVYLCASSLDLRLNTEAFFGQGTRLTVV.